The clone carrying this T cell receptor (beta chain) has ten or more counts. This record belongs to a study of human T cells and chemical hapten exposure. Indicated time point: pre-sensitization, week 0. Treatment in this sample: therapeutic diphenylcyclopropenone sensitization with weekly scalp DPC. Source study methods: The median was about 100,000 TCRs per sample, ranging about 20,000 to 690,600. TCRdb fed the RACE reads into MiXCR, producing one record per CDR3 protein. These V and J calls rely on TCRdb rather than the paper's analysis. Of roughly 120,000 distinct CDR3 sequences in the sample, roughly 14% were seen once. The origin of this receptor is a woman under 30 with alopecia areata. Some clones in this sample may be carry-over from other donors' samples. The specimen was whole blood, collected in connection with sensitization to the hapten diphenylcyclopropenone (DPC).

CDR3 in DNA: TGTGCCAGCAGCTTTCCGGGACTAGCGGGGGGGGTGAATGAGCAGTTCTTC. Translating gives CASSFPGLAGGVNEQFF. The gene calls are TRBV3-1 and TRBJ2-1, with TRBD2 matching 16 bases. V trimming: 5 bases; J trimming: 7 bases; junction bases outside the gene matches: 8. Germline assignment: CDR1 LGHDT and CDR2 YNNKEL (reference sequence). The CDR3 runs to 17 residues.